This T cell receptor beta chain appears in the sequencing data of a study of early T cells in non-severe SARS-CoV-2 infection. Study background: Chains were unpaired, as sequencing was done on bulk RNA from unsorted whole blood.

Per germline, CDR1 KGHDR and CDR2 SFDVKD. V trimming: 5 bases; J trimming: 6 bases; junction bases outside the gene matches: 6. This CDR3 has 14 amino acids. Unique molecular identifiers were attached to individual cDNA molecules. TCRdb re-called the 5' RACE reads through MiXCR, storing one row per CDR3 protein. There are about 94,000 distinct CDR3 sequences in the sample; approximately 13% occur only once, and around 2% lies in the top ten. The chain is built from TRBV24-1 and TRBJ2-1, with 7 positions matching TRBD1. Input material: whole blood. The receptor comes from an adult who was a healthcare worker with PCR-confirmed SARS-CoV-2 infection or an uninfected control (not recorded which). This CDR3 is CATSGTQGSNEQFF. Here the CDR3 DNA reads TGTGCCACCAGTGGCACACAGGGGAGCAATGAGCAGTTCTTC.